This record covers a single T cell receptor beta chain. As processed by the authors: Estimation of nucleated cell counts relied on the amplification of reference gene primers. Measured with immunoSEQ multiplex PCR; TCRdb has only the in-frame clones, and not every one. D and trimming were read from the DNA, whereas the V and J calls and clone size are those reported in that table. The sample lists 95,000 or so clones; approximately 80% were seen once. The sample belongs to a study of blood T cell repertoires in COVID-19. Turning to the study itself: The United States, Italy and Spain were the sources of the acute and convalescent COVID-19 samples. From T cells, B-cell-depleted T cells, or PBMCs came the material, which was cDNA or gDNA.

Patients at the Seattle site were enrolled during active infection and followed longitudinally. V was clipped by 6 bases and J by 2 bases; unmatched bases: 7. CDR1 and CDR2 (germline): SGHVS, FQNEAQ. CDR3 length: 16 amino acids. The receptor was isolated from a man older than 75 with COVID-19, enrolled during active disease. What was sequenced was peripheral blood. The rearrangement joins TRBV7-8 to TRBJ2-3; 11 positions match TRBD2. The CDR3 region has the DNA TGTGCCAGCAGTATAGCGGGAGGGCCGAACACAGATACGCAGTATTTT. As protein: CASSIAGGPNTDTQYF.